The 13 T cell receptor beta chains presented below share a single source sample, sequenced in a study of radiotherapy plus CTLA-4 blockade in lung cancer. Some clones are missing from TCRdb's copy, which holds only in-frame ones; the method was immunoSEQ multiplex PCR. Of 89,000 or so clones listed, about 81% were seen once; the top ten hold around 3.6%. This material consisted of peripheral blood, taken from a patient treated with radiotherapy plus ipilimumab. The source of these receptors is a human donor with non-small cell lung cancer who had a partial response to radiotherapy plus ipilimumab.

This chain connects TRBV6-1 to TRBJ2-7, with D perhaps TRBD2 (6 bases). This CDR3 contains 13 residues. Germline lookup yields CDR1 MNHNS and CDR2 SASEGT. V lost 4 bases, J lost 0 bases, and 7 bases lay in between. The CDR3 region is CASSVGGSYEQYF. In nucleotides, the CDR3 is TGTGCCAGCAGTGTGGGGGGCTCCTACGAGCAGTACTTC.

About this clone: Other DNA sequences within the sample encode an identical CDR3. This rearrangement joins TRBV10-3 to TRBJ2-7; 15 bases map to TRBD2. From germline, CDR1 is ENHRY and CDR2 SYGVKD. J lost 4 bases, V lost 0 bases, and 10 bases had no gene match. There are 19 residues in the CDR3. CDR3 in DNA: TGTGCCATCAGTGAGTCCGGGGTAAGGACTAGCGGGAGGGCATACGAGCAGTACTTC. Encoded protein: CAISESGVRTSGRAYEQYF.

The chain recombines TRBV10-3 with TRBJ2-2, with D possibly TRBD1 on 5 matching bases. Germline V gene data show CDR1 as ENHRY and CDR2 as SYGVKD. With 6 bases removed from V and 6 bases from J, the gap between germline ends came to 11 bases. CDR3 length: 13 amino acids. The CDR3: CAISAGYAGELFF. CDR3 DNA sequence: TGTGCCATCAGCGCAGGGTATGCCGGGGAGCTGTTTTTT.

This chain joins TRBV7-2 and TRBJ2-2; no reliable D call. This CDR3 region has 11 residues. Trimming took 8 bases from V and 6 from J, leaving 7 bases between them. Germline values: CDR1 SGHTA, CDR2 FQGNSA. For the CDR3, the DNA is TGTGCCAGCTATTCCTCCGGGGAGCTGTTTTTT. It yields the protein CASYSSGELFF.

The chain uses TRBV30 and TRBJ1-1; the D gene is possibly TRBD1 (6 bases). The CDR3 has 12 amino acids. Germline values: CDR1 GTSNPN, CDR2 SVGIG (reference sequence). The V end was cut by 5 bases, the J end by 5 bases, with 12 bases between. The CDR3 bases are TGTGCCTGGGTACAGGGCGAAACTGAAGCTTTCTTT. Translated, it gives CAWVQGETEAFF.

The rearrangement joins TRBV10-3 to TRBJ2-6; 9 nucleotides agree with TRBD1. This CDR3 is 16 amino acids long. Losses at the gene ends were 11 bases for V and 0 bases for J; bases not matched to a gene: 8. The germline V gene encodes CDR1 ENHRY and CDR2 SYGVKD. The DNA of the CDR3 is TGTGCCGTAGGGGGGACAGGGAGCTCTGGGGCCAACGTCCTGACTTTC. This sequence encodes CAVGGTGSSGANVLTF.

This sequence joins TRBV9 and TRBJ2-7, with 11 nucleotides matching TRBD1. The CDR3 is 15 amino acids. The J segment lost 6 bases and the V segment lost 3 bases, leaving 8 bases of the junction unmatched. Germline V CDR1 and CDR2: SGDLS, YYNGEE. This CDR3 reads CASSETGQGAGEQYF. As DNA, the CDR3 is TGTGCCAGCAGCGAAACAGGACAGGGGGCCGGCGAGCAGTACTTC.

The chain couples TRBV6-1 to TRBJ2-1, with D perhaps matching TRBD1 (5 bases). Germline assignment: CDR1 MNHNS and CDR2 SASEGT. The ends were cut back, 10 bases at V and 3 bases at J, with 13 bases in the middle. The CDR3 is 13 amino acids. The CDR3 DNA follows: TGTGCCACCGCCTCCCAGGGCTACAATGAGCAGTTCTTC. It is translated as CATASQGYNEQFF.

The chain has TRBV10-2 and TRBJ2-4, with D tentatively TRBD2 (6 bases). The CDR3 totals 16 residues. The V and J ends lost 2 bases and 2 bases respectively, with 13 bases between them. Germline V gene data show CDR1 as WSHSY and CDR2 as SAAADI. The CDR3 here is CASSEPVGRTKNIQYF. The CDR3 bases are TGCGCCAGCAGTGAGCCGGTAGGGAGGACCAAAAACATTCAGTACTTC.

The chain is built from TRBV6-1 and TRBJ2-7; a weak D match, TRBD1 (5 bases). Germline CDR1 MNHNS, CDR2 SASEGT. The CDR3 sequence is 12 residues long. The ends were cut back, 8 bases at V and 3 bases at J, with 11 bases in the middle. The CDR3 is CASGRGNYEQYF. The CDR3 nucleotides are TGTGCCAGCGGAAGGGGAAACTACGAGCAGTACTTC.

This clone is a singleton in its sample. The J gene is TRBJ2-5, the V gene TRBV28; 9 bases are a match to TRBD2. Germline CDR1 reads MDHEN; CDR2 reads SYDVKM. The junction had 10 bases not matched to a gene; V was cut back by 7 bases and J by 7 bases. The CDR3 spans 14 residues. The CDR3 is CASIQAGGPRTQYF. The CDR3 nucleotides are TGTGCCAGCATCCAAGCGGGGGGCCCACGGACCCAGTACTTC. Drawing the rest from reference TRBV28 and TRBJ2-5, the complete variable domain is DVKVTQSSRYLVKRTGEKVFLECVQDMDHENMFWYRQDPGLGLRLIYFSYDVKMKEKGDIPEGYSVSREKKERFSLILESASTNQTSMYLCASIQAGGPRTQYFGPGTRLLVL.

CDR3 in amino acids: CASSPGGKGTEAFF. The CDR3 region has the DNA TGTGCCAGCAGTCCGGGCGGGAAAGGCACTGAAGCTTTCTTT. The chain combines TRBV28 with TRBJ1-1; D call uncertain. Per the germline V gene, CDR1 is MDHEN and CDR2 is SYDVKM. The V end was cut by 5 bases, the J end by 4 bases, with 14 bases between. The CDR3 contains 14 residues.

The genes are TRBV6-1 and TRBJ2-3; TRBD2 aligns across 7 bases. Trimming removed 3 bases from V and 0 bases from J; junction bases left unmatched: 9. Germline CDR1 reads MNHNS; CDR2 reads SASEGT. The CDR3 is 17 residues long. The CDR3, as DNA: TGTGCCAGCAGTGACGTGGGAGGGGTCCCAAGCACAGATACGCAGTATTTT. Protein sequence: CASSDVGGVPSTDTQYF.